This TCR beta chain was retrieved from a study of blood T cell repertoires in COVID-19. Across the whole study: Material from acute and convalescent COVID-19 was sourced from the United States, Italy and Spain. In each case, the material was cDNA or gDNA derived from T cells, B-cell-depleted T cells, or PBMCs.

In the study's own analysis: Estimation of nucleated cell counts relied on the amplification of reference gene primers. Sequenced by immunoSEQ multiplex PCR; TCRdb stores in-frame clones only, minus some. V and J calls and clone size come straight from that table; D and trimming were deduced from the DNA. The profile shows around 130,000 clones, around three quarters of them singletons. Germline V gene lookup returns CDR1 LNHDA and CDR2 SQIVND (reference sequence). J lost 2 bases, V lost 3 bases, and 6 bases had no gene match. This CDR3 is 15 amino acids long. The clonotype comes from a human donor in a cohort sampled during active COVID-19. This chain joins TRBV19 and TRBJ2-7, with 8 bases identical to TRBD1. Sequencing was performed on peripheral blood. The CDR3 protein is CASSISRGQPYEQYF. In nucleotides, the CDR3 is TGTGCCAGTAGTATTAGCAGGGGGCAACCCTACGAGCAGTACTTC.